Following are 21 T cell receptor beta chains from one sample sequenced in a study of Graves' ophthalmopathy and Graves' hyperthyroidism. TCR beta CDR3 amplification used RNA transcripts. HTBI primers primed a first-round RT-PCR, and a second-round multiplex PCR followed. TCRdb re-called the multiplex PCR reads with MiXCR, one entry per CDR3 protein. The data show roughly 400,000 distinct CDR3 sequences, 15% seen once. Sequenced: peripheral blood. The receptors here all came from a woman in her late teens or twenties with stable Graves' hyperthyroidism.

This clonotype has more than one count but fewer than ten. The chain combines TRBV11-2 with TRBJ2-7; no definite D call. CDR1 and CDR2 (germline): SGHAT, FQNNGV. V lost 3 bases to trimming and J lost 2 bases, with 11 bases between them. The CDR3 extends over 14 amino acids. The CDR3 loop is CASSFVGLTYEQYF. CDR3 DNA: TGTGCCAGCAGCTTTGTGGGCCTAACCTACGAGCAGTACTTC. The variable domain in full, completed from reference TRBV11-2 and TRBJ2-7, reads EAGVAQSPRYKIIEKRQSVAFWCNPISGHATLYWYQQILGQGPKLLIQFQNNGVVDDSQLPKDRFSAERLKGVDSTLKIQPAKLEDSAVYLCASSFVGLTYEQYFGPGTRLTVT.

This clonotype showed up many times. The rearrangement uses TRBV12-3 or TRBV12-4 and TRBJ2-5; 8 bases agree with TRBD1. This CDR3 spans 15 amino acids. Trimming at V came to 6 bases and at J to 3 bases, leaving 9 bases not matched to a gene. The CDR3 reads CASRPTGAIKETQYF. The CDR3 DNA sequence: TGTGCCAGCAGACCGACAGGGGCTATCAAAGAGACCCAGTACTTC.

Many counts were recorded for this clonotype. The V call is TRBV7-2, the J call TRBJ1-5; TRBD1 might be the D (5 bases). This CDR3 comprises 15 residues. The V gene's germline CDR1 is SGHTA and CDR2 FQGNSA. The ends were cut back, 7 bases at V and 7 bases at J, with 20 bases in the middle. CDR3 amino acids: CASTLTGQAEQPQHF. The CDR3 DNA reads as TGTGCCAGCACCCTAACGGGGCAAGCGGAACAGCCCCAGCATTTT.

This clonotype showed up many times. V gene TRBV5-1 combines with J gene TRBJ1-2; D is uncertain. Germline lookup yields CDR1 SGHRS and CDR2 YFSETQ. Trimming removed 4 bases at V and 6 bases at J, with 10 bases between. The CDR3 covers 12 residues. The CDR3 here is CASSPVGNGYTF. In DNA, the CDR3 is TGCGCCAGCAGCCCGGTGGGGAATGGCTACACCTTC. Supplemented by reference TRBV5-1 and TRBJ1-2, the full variable domain reads KAGVTQTPRYLIKTRGQQVTLSCSPISGHRSVSWYQQTPGQGLQFLFEYFSETQRNKGNFPGRFSGRQFSNSRSEMNVSTLELGDSALYLCASSPVGNGYTFGSGTRLTVV.

This clonotype has a count of ten or more. This chain connects TRBV2 to TRBJ1-2; the match to TRBD1 covers 7 bases. The trim removed 11 bases at V and 2 bases at J, leaving 11 bases unmatched. The CDR3 runs 14 residues. In germline, CDR1 is SNHLY, CDR2 FYNNEI. The CDR3 DNA is TGTGCCGACCAAGCCGCGACAGGGAACTATGGCTACACCTTC. Its translation is CADQAATGNYGYTF.

V gene TRBV6-1 combines with J gene TRBJ2-7; 13 nucleotides align to TRBD2. The CDR3 has 15 amino acids. Germline V gene sequence: CDR1 MNHNS, CDR2 SASEGT. Trimming at V came to 0 bases and at J to 5 bases, leaving 1 base not matched to a gene. The CDR3 protein is CASSEAGLAGNEQYF. DNA of the CDR3: TGTGCCAGCAGTGAAGCGGGACTAGCGGGAAACGAGCAGTACTTC.

This clonotype came up many times. V usage is TRBV20-1 and J usage is TRBJ2-5; D uncertain. CDR1 DFQATT and CDR2 SNEGSKA come from the germline V gene (reference sequence). This CDR3 has 12 amino acids. The germline V and J ends were trimmed by 0 bases and 5 bases, with 7 bases remaining between them. The CDR3 DNA is TGCAGTGCTAGAGATCGAAGGGAGACCCAGTACTTC. Translated: CSARDRRETQYF.

The table lists this clonotype with many counts. The chain employs TRBV12-3 or TRBV12-4 and TRBJ1-2; D is perhaps TRBD1 (5 bases). The V gene lost 6 bases and the J gene lost 7 bases, with 9 bases spanning the gap. The length of the CDR3 is 11 residues. The CDR3 here is CASSFGAGYTF. The CDR3 DNA follows: TGTGCCAGCAGCTTTGGGGCTGGCTACACCTTC.

This clonotype has a count of ten or more. The J gene is TRBJ1-3, the V gene TRBV6-2 or TRBV6-3; TRBD1 is a possible D gene (6 bases). Trimming pared 5 bases from V and 0 bases from J, leaving 11 bases between. The CDR3 covers 15 residues. Looked up from germline, CDR1 is MNHEY and CDR2 is SVGEGT. CDR3: CASSTEDSSGNTIYF. The CDR3 DNA sequence: TGTGCCAGCAGTACCGAGGACAGCTCTGGAAACACCATATATTTT.

This rearrangement joins TRBV11-2 to TRBJ2-5, with 8 bases aligning to TRBD2. The CDR3 covers 16 residues. Germline V gives CDR1 SGHAT, CDR2 FQNNGV. Trimming cost V 2 bases and J 4 bases; bases outside gene matches: 9. Here the CDR3 DNA reads TGTGCCAGCAGCTTAAGAGGGCGGGAGGCCCTAGAGACCCAGTACTTC. Amino acids: CASSLRGREALETQYF.

This clonotype was seen a few times. The genes are TRBV18 and TRBJ1-1; D not resolved. CDR3 length: 16 residues. The ends were cut back, 1 base at V and 4 bases at J, with 16 bases in the middle. Germline lookup yields CDR1 KGHSH and CDR2 LQKENI. The CDR3 sequence: CASSPRNITRGTEAFF. The CDR3 region has the DNA TGTGCCAGCTCACCACGGAACATCACCCGGGGCACTGAAGCTTTCTTT.

This clonotype showed up many times. The rearrangement joins TRBV5-6 to TRBJ1-2, with unresolved D. Germline V CDR1 and CDR2: SGHDT, YYEEEE. There are 14 residues in the CDR3. The V end lost 1 base, the J end lost 1 base, and 8 bases lay between the germline ends. CDR3 sequence reads: CASSLTDVNYGYTF. CDR3 DNA sequence: TGTGCCAGCAGCTTGACGGACGTTAACTATGGCTACACCTTC.

Ten or more counts support this clonotype. This rearrangement joins TRBV19 to TRBJ2-7; D gene ambiguous. Germline CDR1 reads LNHDA; CDR2 reads SQIVND (reference sequence). The germline V and J ends were trimmed by 4 bases and 0 bases, with 10 bases remaining between them. CDR3 length equals 14 residues. The CDR3 bases are TGTGCCAGTAGTACCCAGTTGTTCTCCTACGAGCAGTACTTC. Its translation is CASSTQLFSYEQYF.

This clonotype occurred a few times. Here the CDR3 DNA reads TGTGCCAGTAGTGCGACAGGCAAATTGAGTAAGTCCCTCCACTTT. As protein: CASSATGKLSKSLHF. This rearrangement joins TRBV19 to TRBJ1-6; possible D gene TRBD1, 6 bases. Trimming shortened V by 5 bases and J by 14 bases, and 22 bases separated the two germline ends. Germline-derived CDR1 and CDR2 are LNHDA and SQIVND (reference sequence). The CDR3 is made up of 15 amino acids.

At least ten counts were recorded for this clonotype. The chain uses TRBV4-1 and TRBJ2-7, with 11 bases fitting TRBD2. The CDR3 spans 15 residues. The V gene end was trimmed by 3 bases and the J gene end by 3 bases; junction bases not matched to a gene: 4. Germline CDR1 MGHRA, CDR2 YSYEKL. This chain's CDR3 is CASSHISGGGYEQYF. The CDR3 coding sequence is TGCGCCAGCAGCCACATTAGCGGGGGGGGCTACGAGCAGTACTTC.

This chain connects TRBV11-2 to TRBJ2-7; D is unclear. Trimming stripped 5 bases from V and 2 bases from J, with 13 bases between. The length of the CDR3 is 14 residues. Germline V gene lookup returns CDR1 SGHAT and CDR2 FQNNGV. The CDR3 DNA reads TGTGCCAGCAGCGCAGTGGCACAGACCTACGAGCAGTACTTC. This encodes CASSAVAQTYEQYF.

This clonotype has more than one count but fewer than ten. The V call is TRBV20-1, the J call TRBJ1-2; D gene uncertain. V was shortened by 3 bases and J by 3 bases, with 11 bases between the two germline ends. CDR1 DFQATT and CDR2 SNEGSKA come from the germline V gene (reference sequence). CDR3 length: 13 residues. The CDR3 DNA sequence: TGCAGTGCTAGTACCAGGCTTGACTATGGCTACACCTTC. This gives the protein CSASTRLDYGYTF.

This clonotype was observed many times. The chain uses TRBV6-1 and TRBJ2-7, with D possibly called TRBD1 or TRBD2 (5 bases each). This CDR3 spans 14 amino acids. V lost 7 bases, J lost 3 bases, and 16 bases lay in between. CDR1 and CDR2 (germline): MNHNS, SASEGT. CDR3 nucleotides: TGTGCCAGCATCCCGTCCAGGGCGGGCTACGAGCAGTACTTC. Translated: CASIPSRAGYEQYF.

The V and J genes are TRBV2 and TRBJ2-2, with a weak D call TRBD1 (5 bases). From germline, CDR1 is SNHLY and CDR2 FYNNEI. The CDR3 has 14 amino acids. V lost 3 bases to trimming and J lost 6 bases, with 11 bases between them. CDR3: CASSESQVAGELFF. In DNA form, the CDR3 reads TGTGCCAGCAGTGAGTCACAGGTAGCCGGGGAGCTGTTTTTT.

This clonotype came up many times. V usage is TRBV5-1 and J usage is TRBJ1-5; 9 bases are shared with TRBD1. After removal of 0 bases from V and 5 bases from J, the junction contained 3 bases not matched to a gene. Germline CDR1 is SGHRS and CDR2 is YFSETQ. CDR3 length equals 15 residues. The CDR3 nucleotides read TGCGCCAGCAGCTTGGATGGACAGGGGTATCAGCCCCAGCATTTT. Translating it yields CASSLDGQGYQPQHF.

This clonotype came up many times. This chain links TRBV20-1 with TRBJ2-5; 7 bases fit TRBD2. The CDR3 is 13 amino acids. Germline values: CDR1 DFQATT, CDR2 SNEGSKA (reference sequence). Trimming at V came to 2 bases and at J to 4 bases, leaving 4 bases not matched to a gene. The CDR3 is CSARPSGRETQYF. The CDR3 DNA sequence: TGCAGTGCTAGACCTAGCGGTCGAGAGACCCAGTACTTC.